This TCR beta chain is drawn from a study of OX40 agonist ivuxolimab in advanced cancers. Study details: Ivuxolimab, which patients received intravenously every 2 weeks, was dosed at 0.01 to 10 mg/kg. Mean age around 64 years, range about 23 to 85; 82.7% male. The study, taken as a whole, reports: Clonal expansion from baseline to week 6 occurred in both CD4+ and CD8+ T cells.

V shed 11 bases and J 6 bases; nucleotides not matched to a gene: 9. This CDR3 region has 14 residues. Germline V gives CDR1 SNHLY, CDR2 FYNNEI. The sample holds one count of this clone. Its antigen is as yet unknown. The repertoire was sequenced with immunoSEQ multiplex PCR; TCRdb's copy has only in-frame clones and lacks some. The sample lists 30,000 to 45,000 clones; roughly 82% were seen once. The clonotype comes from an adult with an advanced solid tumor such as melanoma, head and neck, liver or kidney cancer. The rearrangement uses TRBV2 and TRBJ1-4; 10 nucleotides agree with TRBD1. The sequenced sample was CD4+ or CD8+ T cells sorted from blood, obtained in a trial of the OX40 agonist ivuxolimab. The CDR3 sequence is CAGITGTGDEKLFF. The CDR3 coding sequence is TGTGCCGGCATCACCGGGACAGGGGATGAAAAACTGTTTTTT.